This passage covers 22 T cell receptor beta chains from one sample sequenced in a study of control samples from healthy donors and cancer patients. Using immunoSEQ multiplex PCR, the repertoire was profiled, and TCRdb retains in-frame clones only, with some absent. The sample has about 51,000 clones; 89% are singletons. Material for sequencing was PBMCs. Receptors originate from a man aged 35 to 55 with colorectal cancer.

The V gene is TRBV4-2, the J gene TRBJ1-2; TRBD1 aligns across 8 bases. V shed 0 bases, J shed 0 bases, and the junction held 3 bases outside the gene matches. CDR3 length: 16 amino acids. Germline V gene lookup returns CDR1 LGHNA and CDR2 YNFKEQ. CDR3: CASSQDGTGSNYGYTF. DNA for the CDR3: TGTGCCAGCAGCCAAGACGGGACAGGATCTAACTATGGCTACACCTTC.

V is TRBV11-1 and J is TRBJ2-3; TRBD1 matches at 8 bases. This CDR3 region has 16 residues. Germline lookup yields CDR1 SGHAT and CDR2 FQDESV (reference sequence). The V and J ends lost 5 bases and 0 bases, in that order; junction bases with no gene match: 7. The CDR3 DNA follows: TGTGCCAGCAGCAGCAGACAGGGGACTAGCACAGATACGCAGTATTTT. Residues: CASSSRQGTSTDTQYF. The entire variable domain, with the rest obtained from reference TRBV11-1 and TRBJ2-3, is as follows: EAEVAQSPRYKITEKSQAVAFWCDPISGHATLYWYRQILGQGPELLVQFQDESVVDDSQLPKDRFSAERLKGVDSTLKIQPAELGDSAMYLCASSSRQGTSTDTQYFGPGTRLTVL.

The chain has TRBV4-1 and TRBJ2-4; 8 bases match TRBD1. The V segment lost 1 base and the J segment 4 bases; nucleotides outside the gene matches: 9. The CDR3 contains 17 residues. The germline V gene has CDR1 MGHRA and CDR2 YSYEKL. DNA for the CDR3: TGCGCCAGCAGCCAAGGTGTTCCGGGACAGGAAAAAAACATTCAGTACTTC. Its protein product is CASSQGVPGQEKNIQYF.

The rearrangement links TRBV9 to TRBJ2-7, with D maybe TRBD2 (5 bases). Trimming shortened V by 2 bases and J by 4 bases, and 16 bases separated the two germline ends. The CDR3 is made up of 15 amino acids. Germline V gene data show CDR1 as SGDLS and CDR2 as YYNGEE. The CDR3 protein is CASSVGSEAVYEQYF. The CDR3 nucleotides are TGTGCCAGCAGCGTGGGGAGTGAGGCGGTGTACGAGCAGTACTTC.

This clone was counted between two and nine times. V gene TRBV5-1 combines with J gene TRBJ2-1; D uncertain. The V gene's germline CDR1 is SGHRS and CDR2 YFSETQ. V lost 5 bases and J 0 bases, leaving 3 bases between the germline ends. The CDR3 length is 12 residues. The CDR3 DNA reads TGCGCCAGCAGATCCTCCTACAATGAGCAGTTCTTC. Its translation: CASRSSYNEQFF.

The chain has TRBV25-1 and TRBJ2-7; D perhaps matches TRBD2 (8 bases). This CDR3 has 18 amino acids. Trimming pared 6 bases from V and 4 bases from J, leaving 28 bases between. Per the germline V gene, CDR1 is MGHDK and CDR2 is SYGVNS. The chain's CDR3 is CASSSTGTSSRPFYEQYF. CDR3 DNA: TGTGCCAGCAGCTCGACAGGGACTAGTAGCCGGCCCTTTTACGAGCAGTACTTC.

This rearrangement joins TRBV7-9 to TRBJ1-1; D is perhaps TRBD1 (5 bases). The V end lost 5 bases, the J end lost 11 bases, and 15 bases lay between the germline ends. This CDR3 region has 12 residues. Germline values: CDR1 SEHNR, CDR2 FQNEAQ (reference sequence). The CDR3 loop is CASSLMGDRAFF. CDR3 DNA: TGTGCCAGCAGCCTAATGGGGGATCGGGCTTTCTTT.

The chain is built from TRBV6-5 and TRBJ1-2; 8 bases align to TRBD1. CDR1 and CDR2 from the germline V gene are MNHEY and SVGAGI. The ends lost 5 bases at V and 4 bases at J; junction bases unmatched: 3. CDR3 length: 13 amino acids. The DNA for the CDR3 is TGTGCCAGCAGTACAGGGGGGGGCTATGGCTACACCTTC. Its translation: CASSTGGGYGYTF.

In its sample, this clone was seen once. The chain is built from TRBV27 and TRBJ1-6; D is perhaps TRBD1 (5 bases). The germline V gene has CDR1 MNHEY and CDR2 SMNVEV (reference sequence). V gave up 6 bases and J gave up 9 bases, with 24 bases separating them. The CDR3 spans 17 residues. The CDR3 sequence: CASRYLGPRLWGSPLHF. DNA of the CDR3: TGTGCCAGCAGGTACTTGGGGCCAAGGCTCTGGGGTTCACCCCTCCACTTT.

The V gene is TRBV7-6, the J gene TRBJ2-2, with 11 bases that match TRBD1. Germline V gene data show CDR1 as SGHVS and CDR2 as FNYEAQ. The CDR3 sequence is 19 residues long. Losses at the gene ends were 3 bases for V and 2 bases for J; bases not matched to a gene: 11. The CDR3 bases are TGTGCCAGCAGCTTCCCCCGGGACAGGGGGACGACCAACACCGGGGAGCTGTTTTTT. Amino acid sequence: CASSFPRDRGTTNTGELFF.

The chain recombines TRBV4-1 with TRBJ2-7; 8 bases are shared with TRBD2. The V segment lost 5 bases and the J segment 0 bases; nucleotides outside the gene matches: 9. This CDR3 has 16 amino acids. The germline gives CDR1 MGHRA, CDR2 YSYEKL. In DNA form, the CDR3 reads TGCGCCAGCAGCGCTCGGGCCGGGGGGGCCTCCTACGAGCAGTACTTC. This sequence encodes CASSARAGGASYEQYF.

This chain links TRBV7-9 with TRBJ1-5; 7 bases fit TRBD1. Germline loops: CDR1 SEHNR, CDR2 FQNEAQ (reference sequence). Unmatched junction bases numbered 6, after V lost 5 bases and J lost 8 bases. The CDR3 runs 13 residues. CDR3 in amino acids: CASSTTGYEPQHF. CDR3 in DNA: TGTGCCAGCAGCACGACAGGGTATGAGCCCCAGCATTTT.

The CDR3 loop is CAWSVPYNEQFF. The CDR3 DNA is TGTGCCTGGAGTGTACCTTACAATGAGCAGTTCTTC. This rearrangement joins TRBV30 to TRBJ2-1; no reliable D call. Germline V CDR1 and CDR2: GTSNPN, SVGIG (reference sequence). The CDR3 has 12 amino acids. The V and J ends lost 0 bases and 4 bases respectively, with 4 bases between them. The variable domain in full, completed from reference TRBV30 and TRBJ2-1, reads SQTIHQWPATLVQPVGSPLSLECTVEGTSNPNLYWYRQAAGRGLQLLFYSVGIGQISSEVPQNLSASRPQDRQFILSSKKLLLSDSGFYLCAWSVPYNEQFFGPGTRLTVL.

The chain recombines TRBV11-2 with TRBJ1-6; D remains unclear. CDR3 length equals 17 residues. Germline V gives CDR1 SGHAT, CDR2 FQNNGV. V lost 6 bases, J lost 8 bases, and 23 bases lay in between. CDR3 DNA sequence: TGTGCCAGCAGACGAATGAGTTTAGGGATGATTGATTCACCCCTCCACTTT. This encodes CASRRMSLGMIDSPLHF.

The J gene is TRBJ2-7, the V gene TRBV14; D is perhaps TRBD1 or TRBD2 (5 bases each). The CDR3 extends over 16 amino acids. Trimming pared 0 bases from V and 5 bases from J, leaving 17 bases between. CDR1 and CDR2 from the germline V gene are SGHDN and FVKESK. As DNA, the CDR3 is TGTGCCAGCAGCCAAGATATTTGGGGGTTTGACCACGAGCAGTACTTC. This codes for CASSQDIWGFDHEQYF.

The sample holds a few counts of this clone. The V call is TRBV7-9, the J call TRBJ2-1; 13 bases fit TRBD2. V lost 1 base and J lost 7; bases outside the gene matches: 13. This CDR3 contains 19 residues. Germline CDR1 and CDR2: SEHNR and FQNEAQ (reference sequence). The CDR3 DNA is TGTGCCAGCAGCTTAGAACCCCGAACATGGACTAGCGGGAGTAATGAGCAGTTCTTC. Protein sequence: CASSLEPRTWTSGSNEQFF.

The chain carries TRBV6-6 and TRBJ2-1; 8 nucleotides match TRBD2. The CDR3 sequence is 14 residues long. V was clipped by 7 bases and J by 8 bases; unmatched bases: 10. Germline-derived CDR1 and CDR2 are MNHNY and SVGAGI (reference sequence). The CDR3 DNA sequence: TGTGCCAGCACGACGGGAGGGCTAGCGTATGAGCAGTTCTTC. It specifies CASTTGGLAYEQFF.

This sequence joins TRBV7-8 and TRBJ1-1; 8 positions agree with TRBD1. The CDR3 totals 13 residues. Germline V gene data show CDR1 as SGHVS and CDR2 as FQNEAQ. V lost 5 bases, J lost 7 bases, and 6 bases stayed unmatched. In DNA form, the CDR3 reads TGTGCCAGCAGCGAACGACAGGGGCTTGAAGCTTTCTTT. It encodes CASSERQGLEAFF. Supplemented by reference TRBV7-8 and TRBJ1-1, the full variable domain reads GAGVSQSPRYKVAKRGQDVALRCDPISGHVSLFWYQQALGQGPEFLTYFQNEAQLDKSGLPSDRFFAERPEGSVSTLKIQRTQQEDSAVYLCASSERQGLEAFFGQGTRLTVV.

V usage is TRBV7-9 and J usage is TRBJ1-3, with unresolved D. The CDR3 totals 15 residues. Between the trimmed V and J ends, which lost 2 bases and 0 bases, there was a span of 8 bases. Germline-derived CDR1 and CDR2 are SEHNR and FQNEAQ (reference sequence). The DNA for the CDR3 is TGTGCCAGCAGCTTACGTGGTCCCTCTGGAAACACCATATATTTT. This gives the protein CASSLRGPSGNTIYF.

This sequence joins TRBV2 and TRBJ2-7, with 11 positions matching TRBD2. Germline V gene sequence: CDR1 SNHLY, CDR2 FYNNEI. The CDR3 loop spans 15 amino acids. V lost 6 bases and J lost 2; bases outside the gene matches: 6. As DNA, the CDR3 is TGTGCCAGCAGGAGGGGACTAGCGGAACCCTACGAGCAGTACTTC. Encoded protein: CASRRGLAEPYEQYF. Full variable domain (missing parts from reference TRBV2 and TRBJ2-7): EPEVTQTPSHQVTQMGQEVILRCVPISNHLYFYWYRQILGQKVEFLVSFYNNEISEKSEIFDDQFSVERPDGSNFTLKIRSTKLEDSAMYFCASRRGLAEPYEQYFGPGTRLTVT.

This clone came up a few times. This chain links TRBV19 with TRBJ2-2; TRBD2 matches at 7 bases. This CDR3 has 15 residues. Germline assignment: CDR1 LNHDA and CDR2 SQIVND (reference sequence). After removal of 6 bases from V and 7 bases from J, the junction contained 11 bases not matched to a gene. The CDR3 coding sequence is TGTGCCAGTAGAATAAATGGGGGAGGGCACGGGGAGCTGTTTTTT. This codes for CASRINGGGHGELFF.

V usage is TRBV4-3 and J usage is TRBJ1-2; a weak D match, TRBD1 (6 bases). The CDR3 extends over 15 amino acids. CDR1 LGHNA and CDR2 YSLEER come from the germline V gene. V was clipped by 0 bases and J by 4 bases, with 12 bases between them. The CDR3 loop reads CASSQEGGRTYGYTF. The DNA for the CDR3 is TGCGCCAGCAGCCAAGAGGGGGGGCGGACCTATGGCTACACCTTC.